These T cell receptor beta chains were read from a single sample in a study of cytomegalovirus exposure and HLA in healthy donors. Clones were read by immunoSEQ multiplex PCR, and TCRdb kept only the in-frame ones, dropping some. Of 95,000 or so clones in the sample, under 90% are singletons; the top ten hold roughly 4%. The sample comprised PBMCs. The receptors derive from a woman aged 70-85 years in good health and CMV-seropositive. Both conserved end residues are part of each CDR3. The D gene is left open where the match is weak. Not all rows give a size; the values are once, few, many and, for expanded clones, a class.

CDR3 | DNA | J | V | size | D
CASSFSSSGGNTIYF | TGTGCCAGCAGCTTTAGTTCCTCAGGGGGAAACACCATATATTTT | TRBJ1-3 | TRBV7-8 | once | NA
CASSRKPGQGAAETQYF | TGTGCCAGCTCACGTAAACCGGGACAGGGGGCTGCAGAGACCCAGTACTTC | TRBJ2-5 | TRBV18 | NA | TRBD1
CASSVSGLETQYF | TGCGCCAGCAGTGTTTCAGGGCTGGAGACCCAGTACTTC | TRBJ2-5 | TRBV10-2 | few | NA
CASSRLHYRDLKNSGANVLTF | TGTGCCAGCAGTCGACTACACTACAGGGACCTGAAAAACTCTGGGGCCAACGTCCTGACTTTC | TRBJ2-6 | TRBV28 | NA | NA
CATSTGFDEQYF | TGTGCCACTTCGACAGGGTTCGACGAGCAGTACTTC | TRBJ2-7 | TRBV6-5 | NA | TRBD1
CAHRDRDNSPLHF | TGTGCCCACCGGGACAGAGATAATTCCCCCCTCCACTTT | TRBJ1-6 | TRBV30 | NA | TRBD1
CASSWVPRGDTQYF | TGTGCCAGCAGTTGGGTGCCTCGCGGCGATACGCAGTATTTT | TRBJ2-3 | TRBV28 | once | NA
CASSEEVGYNEQFF | TGTGCCAGCAGTGAGGAGGTGGGTTACAATGAGCAGTTCTTC | TRBJ2-1 | TRBV6-4 | NA | NA
CASSQDHALSPTDTQYF | TGCGCCAGCAGCCAAGACCATGCTCTGAGCCCCACAGATACGCAGTATTTT | TRBJ2-3 | TRBV4-3 | NA | NA
CATGLTGGSYEQYF | TGTGCCACCGGACTGACAGGGGGCTCCTACGAGCAGTACTTC | TRBJ2-7 | TRBV19 | once | TRBD1
CASSAQGGRGTEAFF | TGCGCCAGCAGCGCCCAGGGGGGCCGGGGTACTGAAGCTTTCTTT | TRBJ1-1 | TRBV5-1 | once | TRBD1
CASSLKSGQGSHEQYF | TGTGCCAGCAGCTTAAAATCTGGACAGGGTAGTCACGAGCAGTACTTC | TRBJ2-7 | TRBV7-2 | NA | TRBD1
CSVAGGAVSYEQYF | TGCAGCGTTGCCGGAGGGGCTGTATCCTACGAGCAGTACTTC | TRBJ2-7 | TRBV29-1 | NA | NA
CASMGGAGNTGELFF | TGTGCCAGCATGGGAGGGGCCGGGAACACCGGGGAGCTGTTTTTT | TRBJ2-2 | TRBV6-5 | NA | TRBD2
CASSSQTSTGLGYTF | TGTGCCAGCAGCTCCCAGACCTCGACAGGGCTCGGCTACACCTTC | TRBJ1-2 | TRBV6-5 | NA | TRBD1
CASKREGLRYNEQFF | TGTGCCAGCAAGCGGGAGGGCCTTAGGTACAATGAGCAGTTCTTC | TRBJ2-1 | TRBV2 | once | TRBD2
CASIGQGKRSYTF | TGTGCCAGTATAGGACAGGGGAAAAGAAGCTACACCTTC | TRBJ1-2 | TRBV19 | NA | TRBD1
CASSSISGTGGTYEQYF | TGTGCCAGCAGCTCGATATCCGGGACAGGGGGAACCTACGAGCAGTACTTC | TRBJ2-7 | TRBV7-9 | NA | TRBD1
CASSSKRGRTDLYSNQPQHF | TGTGCCAGCAGCTCGAAACGGGGAAGAACAGACCTCTATAGCAATCAGCCCCAGCATTTT | TRBJ1-5 | TRBV7-6 | NA | NA
CASSSQGIQETQYF | TGTGCCAGCAGTTCGCAGGGAATCCAAGAGACCCAGTACTTC | TRBJ2-5 | TRBV28 | NA | NA
CASSLGGRGRFQPQHF | TGTGCCAGCAGCTTAGGAGGCAGGGGGCGTTTCCAGCCCCAGCATTTT | TRBJ1-5 | TRBV7-8 | NA | TRBD1
CASSLGRTSGYTF | TGTGCCAGCAGTTTAGGGAGGACTTCTGGCTACACCTTC | TRBJ1-2 | TRBV28 | once | NA
CSAGWGSGRPSFGEQYF | TGCAGCGCTGGCTGGGGGAGCGGGAGACCCTCCTTCGGAGAGCAGTACTTC | TRBJ2-7 | TRBV29-1 | NA | TRBD2
CASSVDGLDTQYF | TGTGCCAGCAGCGTAGATGGACTTGACACGCAGTATTTT | TRBJ2-3 | TRBV9 | NA | NA
CAWAASYEQYF | TGTGCCTGGGCAGCGAGCTACGAGCAGTACTTC | TRBJ2-7 | TRBV30 | NA | NA
CASSIGTHHNEQFF | TGTGCCAGTAGTATAGGGACTCATCACAATGAGCAGTTCTTC | TRBJ2-1 | TRBV19 | NA | NA
CASSLQALGNTEAFF | TGTGCCAGCAGCCTACAGGCCTTAGGGAACACTGAAGCTTTCTTT | TRBJ1-1 | TRBV4-2 | once | NA
CASSLRLAGGRRDEQFF | TGTGCCAGCAGCTTAAGGCTAGCGGGAGGAAGGCGCGATGAGCAGTTCTTC | TRBJ2-1 | TRBV7-8 | NA | TRBD2
CASSDGGSKDEQYF | TGTGCCAGCAGTGATGGCGGCTCTAAGGACGAGCAGTACTTC | TRBJ2-7 | TRBV2 | NA | NA
CTSSLIIIAGGPSGELFF | TGTACCAGCAGCTTAATCATAATAGCGGGAGGGCCTTCCGGGGAGCTGTTTTTT | TRBJ2-2 | TRBV7-9 | NA | TRBD2
CASRDDRVYTF | TGTGCCAGCAGGGACGACAGGGTTTACACCTTC | TRBJ1-2 | TRBV6-5 | few | TRBD1
CASSSGTNQGYTF | TGTGCCAGCAGCTCCGGGACAAACCAGGGCTACACCTTC | TRBJ1-2 | TRBV7-3 | NA | NA
CSSSPKNIQYF | TGCAGTAGTAGTCCCAAAAACATTCAGTACTTC | TRBJ2-4 | TRBV20-1 | NA | NA
CASSGRDRVVEQYF | TGTGCCAGCAGCGGACGGGACAGGGTAGTCGAGCAGTACTTC | TRBJ2-7 | TRBV7-2 | NA | TRBD1
CASSEHDRFGELFF | TGTGCCAGCAGCGAGCACGACAGATTCGGGGAGCTGTTTTTT | TRBJ2-2 | TRBV7-3 | NA | NA
CARSFRPSAGYSIQETQYF | TGTGCCAGAAGCTTCCGGCCATCAGCGGGATACTCAATTCAAGAGACCCAGTACTTC | TRBJ2-5 | TRBV5-3 | NA | TRBD2
CASSLGVAGRYEQYF | TGTGCCAGCAGCTTAGGGGTAGCGGGCCGCTACGAGCAGTACTTC | TRBJ2-7 | TRBV7-2 | NA | TRBD2
CASSQNRGLRLNIQYF | TGCGCCAGCAGCCAAAACAGGGGGCTTAGGCTTAACATTCAGTACTTC | TRBJ2-4 | TRBV4-3 | NA | TRBD1
CASSYGRRDTQYF | TGTGCCAGCAGTTATGGGAGGAGGGATACGCAGTATTTT | TRBJ2-3 | TRBV28 | once | NA
CASSFGSGGYETQYF | TGTGCCAGCAGCTTTGGGTCAGGGGGCTATGAGACCCAGTACTTC | TRBJ2-5 | TRBV7-2 | once | TRBD1
CAGTTHYGGELFF | TGTGCGGGGACTACTCATTATGGCGGGGAGCTGTTTTTT | TRBJ2-2 | TRBV7-7 | NA | TRBD2
CATSRGSGVGANVLTF | TGTGCCACCAGCAGAGGGTCAGGGGTCGGGGCCAACGTCCTGACTTTC | TRBJ2-6 | TRBV15 | NA | NA
CAISDYDSGDNEQFF | TGTGCCATCAGTGACTACGACTCCGGGGACAATGAGCAGTTCTTC | TRBJ2-1 | TRBV10-3 | few | NA
CASSPDSDTQYF | TGTGCCAGCAGCCCGGACTCGGATACCCAGTACTTC | TRBJ2-5 | TRBV2 | NA | NA
CSAGASTDTF | TGCAGTGCTGGAGCCAGTACAGACACCTTC | TRBJ1-2 | TRBV20-1 | NA | NA
CASSPRAGQNNEQFF | TGTGCCAGCAGCCCTCGGGCGGGGCAGAACAATGAGCAGTTCTTC | TRBJ2-1 | TRBV7-3 | NA | NA
CASSMVQGYGYTF | TGTGCCAGTAGTATGGTCCAGGGCTATGGCTACACCTTC | TRBJ1-2 | TRBV19 | NA | NA
CASSPQGDRGTNYGYTF | TGTGCCAGCTCACCACAAGGGGACAGGGGAACTAACTATGGCTACACCTTC | TRBJ1-2 | TRBV18 | NA | TRBD1
CASSIDLVPDRESNQPQHF | TGTGCCAGTAGTATAGATCTAGTTCCCGACAGGGAGAGCAATCAGCCCCAGCATTTT | TRBJ1-5 | TRBV19 | NA | TRBD1
CASSSGAVYGYTF | TGTGCCAGCAGCTCGGGAGCGGTATATGGCTACACCTTC | TRBJ1-2 | TRBV6-6 | few | NA
CASSIPGQGLNEQFF | TGTGCCAGCAGCATTCCGGGACAGGGGTTGAATGAGCAGTTCTTC | TRBJ2-1 | TRBV5-4 | NA | TRBD1